This TCR beta chain appears in the sequencing data of a study of T-cell reconstitution after alpha-beta-depleted transplantation in children. The CDR3 spans 13 residues. In germline, CDR1 is DFQATT, CDR2 SNEGSKA (reference sequence). V trimming: 6 bases; J trimming: 3 bases; junction bases outside the gene matches: 4. Unique molecular identifiers featured in how the TCRbeta library was prepared. In TCRdb, the PCR reads were re-called with MiXCR into one record per CDR3 protein. Of roughly 23,000 distinct CDR3 sequences listed, approximately 11% are singletons. In its sample, this clonotype was seen many times.

This chain links TRBV20-1 with TRBJ1-1; 10 bases agree with TRBD1. This TCR was sampled from a human donor who donated a stem cell graft to a child with chronic granulomatous disease. The source material was PBMCs from the stem cell graft donor, sampled from the stem cell graft. The CDR3 nucleotides read TGCAGTGCATCCGGGACAGGGGACACTGAAGCTTTCTTT. It specifies CSASGTGDTEAFF.